The sequence of this T cell receptor beta chain was determined in a study of beta chain features in type 1 diabetes. The study, taken as a whole, reports: Reads derived from cDNA could over-represent cells showing high TCR expression. Fewer junction insertions and more nucleotide deletions appeared in type 1 diabetes patients. People with Type 1 diabetes carried modestly yet significantly shorter TCRB CDR3s in all four CD4+ subsets. Patients' naive, central memory and regulatory TCRB repertoires appeared more alike than those of healthy donors.

Sequenced material consisted of expressed TCRB transcripts (all of the isolated RNA was reverse transcribed). Only in-frame clones appear in the TCRdb table, and some are missing; sequencing was by immunoSEQ multiplex PCR. The profile shows about 40,000 clones, 64% of them singletons. On this clone: Its antigen is unknown. The sample contains more than one DNA sequence encoding this CDR3.

Input material: Tregs from blood. The clonotype originates from a woman aged 25 to 45 in good health.

The CDR3 coding sequence is TGCAGCGTTGGCAGGGGAACTGAAGCTTTCTTT. This gives the protein CSVGRGTEAFF. This chain links TRBV29-1 with TRBJ1-1, with D perhaps TRBD1 (6 bases). Germline lookup yields CDR1 SQVTM and CDR2 ANQGSEA. V lost 4 bases and J lost 5, with 8 bases in between. This CDR3 comprises 11 residues.